A single sample gave rise to the 18 T cell receptor beta chains below, sequenced in a study of CD8 T cells in Susac syndrome. After extraction with the RNeasy kit, roughly 0.45 to 1 ug of the RNA was reverse transcribed using random hexamers. MiXCR, applied by TCRdb to the immunoSEQ multiplex PCR reads, yields one record per CDR3 protein. The table records fewer than 250,000 distinct CDR3 sequences, over 85% of them present only once. The material sequenced was CD4+ T cells from PBMCs. These receptors were collected from a human donor in good health.

The V gene is TRBV5-1, the J gene TRBJ2-3; 10 bases fit TRBD1. Germline V lookup: CDR1 SGHRS, CDR2 YFSETQ. Trimming removed 4 bases from V and 3 bases from J; junction bases left unmatched: 8. The CDR3 length is 16 residues. The CDR3 sequence is CASSPDRGRKTDTQYF. CDR3 nucleotide sequence: TGCGCCAGCAGCCCCGACAGGGGGCGTAAGACAGATACGCAGTATTTT.

V usage is TRBV28 and J usage is TRBJ2-4; 7 positions match TRBD1. In germline, CDR1 is MDHEN, CDR2 SYDVKM. This CDR3 has 14 amino acids. After removal of 2 bases from V and 6 bases from J, the junction contained 4 bases not matched to a gene. The CDR3 DNA is TGTGCCAGCAGTTTAACTGCAGGGGGAAACATTCAGTACTTC. This encodes CASSLTAGGNIQYF.

V and J are TRBV5-1 and TRBJ2-3; the match to TRBD2 covers 9 bases. Germline V gene lookup returns CDR1 SGHRS and CDR2 YFSETQ. This CDR3 has 15 residues. Unmatched junction bases numbered 4, after V lost 5 bases and J lost 0 bases. Here the CDR3 reads CASSTLAGSTDTQYF. The CDR3 DNA reads as TGCGCCAGCAGTACCCTAGCGGGGAGCACAGATACGCAGTATTTT.

J is TRBJ2-5 and V is TRBV3-1; D gene unclear. The CDR3 length is 13 residues. Germline V lookup: CDR1 LGHDT, CDR2 YNNKEL (reference sequence). V was shortened by 0 bases and J by 6 bases, with 8 bases between the two germline ends. The CDR3 coding sequence is TGTGCCAGCAGCCAAGAGGGCCAGCAGACCCAGTACTTC. It specifies CASSQEGQQTQYF.

The rearrangement joins TRBV3-1 to TRBJ1-1, with TRBD1 identical over 7 bases. There are 13 residues in the CDR3. J was trimmed by 4 bases and V by 4 bases; bases with no gene match: 3. Germline assignment: CDR1 LGHDT and CDR2 YNNKEL (reference sequence). The CDR3 loop reads CASSLQGITEAFF. The CDR3 region has the DNA TGTGCCAGCAGCCTACAGGGGATCACTGAAGCTTTCTTT.

The chain carries TRBV9 and TRBJ1-6, with D uncertain. The CDR3 is 15 amino acids. Germline V gene data show CDR1 as SGDLS and CDR2 as YYNGEE. In DNA, the CDR3 is TGTGCTTCCGCCGGACCCAGCTCCTATAATTCACCCCTCCACTTT. Its translation is CASAGPSSYNSPLHF.

This chain connects TRBV29-1 to TRBJ2-7; 12 bases align to TRBD2. CDR1 is SQVTM and CDR2 is ANQGSEA in the germline V gene. The CDR3 loop spans 16 amino acids. V gave up 5 bases and J gave up 0 bases; unmatched junction bases: 8. The CDR3 here is CSVYGLAGFHSYEQYF. CDR3 coding DNA: TGCAGCGTTTACGGACTAGCGGGGTTCCACTCCTACGAGCAGTACTTC.

V is TRBV7-9 and J is TRBJ1-5, with D unresolved. Germline values: CDR1 SEHNR, CDR2 FQNEAQ (reference sequence). Trimming shortened V by 8 bases and J by 2 bases, and 16 bases separated the two germline ends. This CDR3 contains 15 residues. The CDR3 region is CASSGPGGGNQPQHF. CDR3 DNA sequence: TGTGCCAGCTCCGGCCCCGGCGGGGGCAATCAGCCCCAGCATTTT.

This chain uses TRBV9 with TRBJ2-2; D might be TRBD1 (5 bases). Trimming shortened V by 0 bases and J by 1 base, and 13 bases separated the two germline ends. The CDR3 runs to 17 residues. CDR1 and CDR2 (germline): SGDLS, YYNGEE. As DNA, the CDR3 is TGTGCCAGCAGCGTAGGGAGCTGGGGCCGGAACACCGGGGAGCTGTTTTTT. Encoded protein: CASSVGSWGRNTGELFF.

The CDR3 here is CSARGDRQETQYF. The CDR3, as DNA: TGCAGTGCTAGAGGGGACAGGCAAGAGACCCAGTACTTC. The chain uses TRBV20-1 and TRBJ2-5; 8 bases match TRBD1. This CDR3 comprises 13 residues. Germline V gives CDR1 DFQATT, CDR2 SNEGSKA (reference sequence). V lost 1 base and J lost 2; bases outside the gene matches: 0.

The chain links TRBV5-1 to TRBJ2-3; 7 bases are shared with TRBD2. Germline values: CDR1 SGHRS, CDR2 YFSETQ. J gave up 2 bases and V 4 bases, and 10 bases lay outside the gene matches. There are 16 residues in the CDR3. The CDR3 is CASSPRWGGDTDTQYF. CDR3 DNA sequence: TGCGCCAGCAGCCCCCGATGGGGGGGGGACACAGATACGCAGTATTTT.

This clonotype was recorded only once. The chain recombines TRBV19 with TRBJ2-1, with D uncertain. Germline V gene sequence: CDR1 LNHDA, CDR2 SQIVND (reference sequence). The CDR3 extends over 14 amino acids. Deletions cut 7 bases from V and 5 bases from J, with 15 bases between. CDR3 residues: CASNNPTTNNEQFF. The CDR3 bases are TGTGCCAGTAATAATCCCACAACTAACAATGAGCAGTTCTTC.

The gene calls are TRBV19 and TRBJ1-2; D uncertain. CDR1 LNHDA and CDR2 SQIVND come from the germline V gene (reference sequence). The CDR3 spans 13 residues. The V and J ends lost 7 bases and 6 bases respectively, with 15 bases between them. The CDR3 region is CASTRFGLDGYTF. The CDR3 coding sequence is TGTGCCAGTACACGTTTCGGGCTGGATGGCTACACCTTC.

This chain connects TRBV29-1 to TRBJ1-2; D not resolved. The V gene lost 5 bases and the J gene lost 6 bases, with 7 bases spanning the gap. The CDR3 totals 10 residues. The germline gives CDR1 SQVTM, CDR2 ANQGSEA. CDR3 residues: CSVFVHGYTF. The CDR3 nucleotides are TGCAGCGTTTTCGTCCATGGCTACACCTTC.

The gene calls are TRBV20-1 and TRBJ2-1; unclear D gene. From germline, CDR1 is DFQATT and CDR2 SNEGSKA (reference sequence). The CDR3 runs 10 residues. V dropped 2 bases and J dropped 9 bases, with 5 bases sitting between them. The CDR3 here is CSARRVEQFF. The CDR3 region has the DNA TGCAGTGCTAGAAGGGTTGAGCAGTTCTTC.

The chain combines TRBV16 with TRBJ2-5, with D perhaps TRBD2 (5 bases). CDR1 and CDR2 (germline): KGHSY, FQNENV. The V gene lost 4 bases and the J gene lost 5 bases, with 14 bases spanning the gap. This CDR3 is built from 14 residues. In DNA form, the CDR3 reads TGTGCCAGCAGCCGGCTACGGCGGGCGGAGACCCAGTACTTC. Translating it yields CASSRLRRAETQYF.

V is TRBV10-3 and J is TRBJ2-3, with no clear D. The V and J ends lost 4 bases and 1 base respectively, with 6 bases between them. This CDR3 spans 13 amino acids. The V gene's germline CDR1 is ENHRY and CDR2 SYGVKD. CDR3 DNA sequence: TGTGCCATCAGTGCCGACGGCACAGATACGCAGTATTTT. Translating it yields CAISADGTDTQYF.

This clonotype was seen only once. The chain carries TRBV29-1 and TRBJ1-2, with D uncertain. Trimming took 0 bases from V and 8 from J, leaving 13 bases between them. There are 13 residues in the CDR3. Per the germline V gene, CDR1 is SQVTM and CDR2 is ANQGSEA. The CDR3 protein is CSVEDGIGRGYTF. CDR3 DNA sequence: TGCAGCGTTGAAGATGGGATAGGTCGCGGCTACACCTTC.